This T cell receptor beta chain originates from a study of post-analysis software for immune sequencing data. Whole-study context: The study covered relapsing-remitting, secondary progressive and progressive-relapsing courses of multiple sclerosis. Study outcomes and limitations: Five TRBV segments were more frequent in patients than controls; TRBV5-6, TRBV5-1 and TRBV20-1 belonged to this group. By F measure, samples from a shared preparation batch strongly co-clustered. Controls' normalized Chao1 diversity significantly exceeded that of multiple sclerosis patients.

cDNA libraries of TCR beta carried unique molecular identifiers. A population of 1 to 10 million T cells gave rise to a few hundred thousand cDNA molecules. TCRdb reprocessed the PCR reads with MiXCR, giving one entry per CDR3 protein. Here the sample spans about 150,000 distinct CDR3 sequences, 30% being singletons. Germline values: CDR1 LGHNA, CDR2 YNFKEQ. V dropped 1 base and J dropped 12 bases, with 10 bases sitting between them. The CDR3 spans 12 residues. Points on this clonotype: As yet, its antigen is unknown. This clone may be a read error of a much larger clone one base away.

The sequence was collected from a girl between 10 and 17 years old with multiple sclerosis. Material: blood. The chain employs TRBV4-2 and TRBJ2-1; D not resolved. CDR3 nucleotide sequence: TGTGCCAGCAGCCAAGTCCCCCACGGGCAGTTCTTC. It specifies CASSQVPHGQFF.